The clone carrying this TCR beta chain was observed many times. TCRdb used MiXCR to reprocess the 5' RACE reads, holding one entry per CDR3 protein. Here the sample spans fewer than 350,000 distinct CDR3 sequences, 3.5% to 4.5% being singletons. The entry originates in a study of T cells after yellow fever vaccination. The V end lost 4 bases, the J end lost 0 bases, and 13 bases lay between the germline ends. This CDR3 has 15 residues. Germline V gene data show CDR1 as SGHRS and CDR2 as YFSETQ. This clonotype was obtained from a man aged 18 to 29 who received the YFV17D yellow fever vaccine. The starting material was PBMCs, obtained 15 days after the yellow fever booster vaccination. The V and J genes are TRBV5-1 and TRBJ1-1; D is unresolved. The CDR3 spells CASSPVSPMNTEAFF. CDR3 DNA sequence: TGCGCCAGCAGCCCGGTTTCGCCAATGAACACTGAAGCTTTCTTT.